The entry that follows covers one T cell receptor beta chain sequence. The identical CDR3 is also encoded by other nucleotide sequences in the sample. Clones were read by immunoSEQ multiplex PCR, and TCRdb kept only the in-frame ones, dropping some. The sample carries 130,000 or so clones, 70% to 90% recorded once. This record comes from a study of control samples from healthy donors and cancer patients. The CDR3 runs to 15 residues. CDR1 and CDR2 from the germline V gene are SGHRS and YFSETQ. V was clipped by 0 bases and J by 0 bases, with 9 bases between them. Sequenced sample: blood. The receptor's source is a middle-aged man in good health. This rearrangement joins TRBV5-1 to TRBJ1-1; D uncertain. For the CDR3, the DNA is TGCGCCAGCAGCTTGGTTGGCAGACTGAACACTGAAGCTTTCTTT. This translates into CASSLVGRLNTEAFF.